What follows are 14 T cell receptor beta chains derived from one specimen sequenced in a study of PD-1 blockade in classical Hodgkin lymphoma. Brentuximab vedotin exposure varied, and every patient relapsed after autologous stem cell transplantation. Profiled with immunoSEQ multiplex PCR; TCRdb holds only in-frame clones, not every one. The repertoire includes more than 55,000 clones, 88% of them detected once, and 5.4% sits in the top ten. Sequences were derived from peripheral blood mononuclear cells (PBMCs), sampled before the second cycle of nivolumab. The source of these receptors is a human donor with classical Hodgkin lymphoma.

The chain combines TRBV5-5 with TRBJ1-3; 8 bases line up with TRBD1. This CDR3 contains 17 residues. J gave up 0 bases and V 4 bases, and 9 bases lay outside the gene matches. Germline V lookup: CDR1 SGHKS, CDR2 YYEKEE (reference sequence). CDR3 coding DNA: TGTGCCAGCAGCAAGGGGACAGGTAAAGACTCTGGAAACACCATATATTTT. Translating it yields CASSKGTGKDSGNTIYF.

This clone has a single count. The chain combines TRBV6-6 with TRBJ1-1; D possibly corresponds to TRBD1 (6 bases). Trimming cost V 7 bases and J 0 bases, with 12 bases left between them. The CDR3 consists of 14 residues. Germline assignment: CDR1 MNHNY and CDR2 SVGAGI (reference sequence). This chain's CDR3 is CASISDRMNTEAFF. DNA for the CDR3: TGTGCCAGCATCTCAGACAGGATGAACACTGAAGCTTTCTTT.

This sequence joins TRBV12-2 and TRBJ2-6; the table names TRBD2, a call not compared with the DNA. TRBV12-2 is reported as a pseudogene. There are 18 residues in the CDR3. The CDR3 DNA follows: TGTGCAAGTCGCGAGCGTTGGACTCCACAAAGTCGGGCCAACGTCCTGACTTTC. Translation gives CASRERWTPQSRANVLTF.

The chain couples TRBV11-3 to TRBJ2-2; weak D call: TRBD2 (5 bases). Trimming took 8 bases from V and 7 from J, leaving 11 bases between them. CDR1 SGHNT and CDR2 YENEEA come from the germline V gene. CDR3 length: 12 amino acids. The CDR3 DNA reads TGTGCCAGCGAGACGGCGGGCGGGGAGCTGTTTTTT. It specifies CASETAGGELFF.

V and J are TRBV5-1 and TRBJ2-7, with D maybe TRBD1 (6 bases). The CDR3 extends over 15 amino acids. The germline CDR1 and CDR2 sequences are SGHRS and YFSETQ. V lost 4 bases and J lost 0, with 14 bases in between. Here the CDR3 reads CASSPQGPDSYEQYF. In nucleotides, the CDR3 is TGCGCCAGCAGCCCACAGGGTCCCGACTCCTACGAGCAGTACTTC.

J is TRBJ1-2 and V is TRBV6-6; D remains unclear. The germline CDR1 and CDR2 sequences are MNHNY and SVGAGI (reference sequence). With 5 bases removed from V and 2 bases from J, the gap between germline ends came to 12 bases. The CDR3 loop spans 14 amino acids. CDR3 in DNA: TGTGCCAGCAGTATAGGGCCCCTAAACTATGGCTACACCTTC. This encodes CASSIGPLNYGYTF.

This sequence joins TRBV5-1 and TRBJ1-2; possibly TRBD1 for D (5 bases). V was trimmed by 4 bases and J by 5 bases, leaving 9 bases between them. The CDR3 length is 12 residues. The V gene's germline CDR1 is SGHRS and CDR2 YFSETQ. CDR3 in amino acids: CASSDSLYGYTF. The CDR3 DNA follows: TGCGCCAGCAGCGACAGCTTATATGGCTACACCTTC.

The CDR3 bases are TGCGCCAGCAGCCCGACGGGACAGGGGGTTAACGAGCAGTACTTC. Translating it yields CASSPTGQGVNEQYF. The chain uses TRBV5-1 and TRBJ2-7; 11 nucleotides align to TRBD1. J gave up 5 bases and V 4 bases, and 8 bases lay outside the gene matches. CDR1 is SGHRS and CDR2 is YFSETQ in the germline V gene. This CDR3 has 15 amino acids.

This chain joins TRBV5-1 and TRBJ2-2; D is unresolved. Germline CDR1 is SGHRS and CDR2 is YFSETQ. The V gene lost 0 bases and the J gene lost 1 base, with 7 bases spanning the gap. This CDR3 region has 15 residues. DNA of the CDR3: TGCGCCAGCAGCTTGGGTAGGCAGAACACCGGGGAGCTGTTTTTT. Translating it yields CASSLGRQNTGELFF.

This clone was observed a handful of times. The chain uses TRBV5-4 and TRBJ1-6, with D uncertain. The CDR3 contains 16 residues. CDR1 and CDR2 (germline): SGHNT, YYREEE (reference sequence). V was cut by 0 bases and J by 10 bases, with 17 bases left in between. DNA for the CDR3: TGTGCCAGCAGCTTGGCCACTGGGAAGGTCGGGTCACCCCTCCACTTT. Translated, it gives CASSLATGKVGSPLHF.

This sequence joins TRBV5-1 and TRBJ2-2, with 12 bases matching TRBD1. CDR1 and CDR2 from the germline V gene are SGHRS and YFSETQ. Trimming removed 3 bases from V and 6 bases from J; junction bases left unmatched: 3. There are 15 residues in the CDR3. CDR3 DNA: TGCGCCAGCAGCTCCGGGACAGGGGGCCCCGGGGAGCTGTTTTTT. Translation gives CASSSGTGGPGELFF.

In nucleotides, the CDR3 is TGTGCCAGCAGTGACGGGCGGGGGGGCAATACAGATACGCAGTATTTT. This translates into CASSDGRGGNTDTQYF. The chain joins TRBV6-1 to TRBJ2-3; 9 positions agree with TRBD2. The CDR3 extends over 16 amino acids. Germline V CDR1 and CDR2: MNHNS, SASEGT. V lost 3 bases and J lost 3; bases outside the gene matches: 7.

The genes are TRBV9 and TRBJ2-1, with 7 nucleotides matching TRBD2. The CDR3 is 15 residues long. V dropped 0 bases and J dropped 5; count of bases not matched to a gene: 5. Germline V gene data show CDR1 as SGDLS and CDR2 as YYNGEE. The CDR3 reads CASSVAPGLNNEQFF. CDR3 bases: TGTGCCAGCAGCGTAGCGCCGGGACTAAACAATGAGCAGTTCTTC.

The chain carries TRBV5-1 and TRBJ2-1, with 9 bases fitting TRBD1. J lost 7 bases, V lost 3 bases, and 8 bases had no gene match. This CDR3 is built from 15 residues. The germline CDR1 and CDR2 sequences are SGHRS and YFSETQ. CDR3 in amino acids: CASSSDRGGGNEQFF. The CDR3 DNA reads as TGCGCCAGCAGCTCCGACAGGGGGGGAGGGAATGAGCAGTTCTTC.